The 6 T cell receptor beta chains listed next were all sequenced from one sample in a study of beta chain features in type 1 diabetes. Expressed TCRB transcripts were sequenced because the entire RNA isolate underwent reverse transcription. Profiling relied on immunoSEQ multiplex PCR, and the TCRdb table lists in-frame clones only, not all of them. The sample holds roughly 150,000 clones, around 10% seen once. Sequencing used central memory CD4+ T cells from blood. The receptor source for this set is a man aged 18 to 30 in good health.

This clone was counted only a few times. The chain joins TRBV10-3 to TRBJ2-7, with 7 bases fitting TRBD1. J gave up 1 base and V 7 bases, and 4 bases lay outside the gene matches. The length of the CDR3 is 13 residues. Germline V CDR1 and CDR2: ENHRY, SYGVKD. Written as DNA, the CDR3 is TGTGCCATCAATACGGGACAGTCCTACGAGCAGTACTTC. This encodes CAINTGQSYEQYF.

The rearrangement joins TRBV7-8 to TRBJ1-1, with D unresolved. The CDR3 contains 13 residues. Germline CDR1 and CDR2: SGHVS and FQNEAQ. V was pared by 1 base and J by 10 bases, with 13 bases between. CDR3 sequence reads: CASSLDSRAPAFF. CDR3 in DNA: TGTGCCAGCAGCTTAGATAGCAGAGCACCAGCTTTCTTT. The complete variable domain, with remaining parts taken from reference TRBV7-8 and TRBJ1-1, reads GAGVSQSPRYKVAKRGQDVALRCDPISGHVSLFWYQQALGQGPEFLTYFQNEAQLDKSGLPSDRFFAERPEGSVSTLKIQRTQQEDSAVYLCASSLDSRAPAFFGQGTRLTVV.

The chain joins TRBV7-9 to TRBJ2-3, with D unresolved. Germline loops: CDR1 SEHNR, CDR2 FQNEAQ (reference sequence). The CDR3 has 12 amino acids. The V and J ends lost 4 bases and 0 bases respectively, with 2 bases between them. The CDR3 DNA follows: TGTGCCAGCAGCTGGAGCACAGATACGCAGTATTTT. As protein: CASSWSTDTQYF.

This chain joins TRBV5-1 and TRBJ2-7; weak D call: TRBD2 (5 bases). This CDR3 contains 14 residues. Germline CDR1 reads SGHRS; CDR2 reads YFSETQ. The V gene lost 6 bases and the J gene lost 3 bases, with 16 bases spanning the gap. CDR3 loop: CASKGVPRDYEQYF. The CDR3 bases are TGCGCCAGCAAAGGTGTTCCGAGGGACTACGAGCAGTACTTC.

There are a few counts of this clone. The rearrangement joins TRBV9 to TRBJ2-5; D could derive from TRBD1 or TRBD2 (5 bases each). Looked up from germline, CDR1 is SGDLS and CDR2 is YYNGEE. This CDR3 has 14 residues. Trimming took off 1 base at V and 5 bases at J, with 12 bases between the two ends. Here the CDR3 DNA reads TGTGCCAGCAGCGTAAAGGGGAGAGGGGAGACCCAGTACTTC. As protein: CASSVKGRGETQYF. The whole variable domain, filled in from reference TRBV9 and TRBJ2-5, reads DSGVTQTPKHLITATGQRVTLRCSPRSGDLSVYWYQQSLDQGLQFLIQYYNGEERAKGNILERFSAQQFPDLHSELNLSSLELGDSALYFCASSVKGRGETQYFGPGTRLLVL.

This clone was observed a few times. The chain links TRBV15 to TRBJ1-5; D not certain. CDR3 length equals 15 residues. Germline V CDR1 and CDR2: LNHNV, YYDKDF (reference sequence). V was pared by 2 bases and J by 1 base, with 9 bases between. The CDR3 nucleotides are TGTGCCACCAGCAGAAATCAGTTCAGCAATCAGCCCCAGCATTTT. Translating it yields CATSRNQFSNQPQHF.